The entry below gives a single T cell receptor (beta chain) sequence along with its context. Its cognate antigen is unknown. V shed 5 bases, J shed 4 bases, and the junction held 22 bases outside the gene matches. The germline gives CDR1 GTSNPN, CDR2 SVGIG (reference sequence). The CDR3 contains 19 residues. Assay: immunoSEQ multiplex PCR; the TCRdb copy retains only in-frame clones and omits some. The sample includes tens of thousands of clones, roughly four fifths seen only once; the top ten take 19%. These data come from a study of identifying expanded T cells in peripheral blood. Study findings and constraints: Approximately 2-week clone count variance significantly increased as total template count grew. Roughly 1.2 clones differed between technical replicates, versus approximately 17 and 20 over time.

The rearrangement joins TRBV30 to TRBJ2-2; 7 nucleotides line up with TRBD2. This sequence originates from a person between 18 and 75 years old in good health. The sample was blood. In nucleotides, the CDR3 is TGTGCCTGGGCCCCCCTGGGTAGCGGGCAAGGAGGTCTCACCGGGGAGCTGTTTTTT. The encoded protein is CAWAPLGSGQGGLTGELFF.